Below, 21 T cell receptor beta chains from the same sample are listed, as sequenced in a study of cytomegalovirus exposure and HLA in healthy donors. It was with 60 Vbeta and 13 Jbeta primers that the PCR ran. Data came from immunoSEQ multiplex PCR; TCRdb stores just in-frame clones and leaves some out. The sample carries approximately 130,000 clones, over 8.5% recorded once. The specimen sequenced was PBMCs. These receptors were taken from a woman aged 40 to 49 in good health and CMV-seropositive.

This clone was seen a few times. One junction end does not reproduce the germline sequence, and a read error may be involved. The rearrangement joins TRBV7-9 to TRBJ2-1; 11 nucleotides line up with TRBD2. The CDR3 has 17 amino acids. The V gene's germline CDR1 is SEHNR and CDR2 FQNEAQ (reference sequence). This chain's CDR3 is CVSSSLAGGRMDNEQFF. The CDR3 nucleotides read TGTGTCAGCAGCTCATTAGCGGGGGGGCGGATGGACAATGAGCAGTTCTTC.

The CDR3 region has the DNA TGCGCCAGCAGCCAGCCCCCGGGGGGGATCTATGGCTACACCTTC. Translating it yields CASSQPPGGIYGYTF. This chain connects TRBV4-1 to TRBJ1-2; D is possibly TRBD1 (5 bases). Trimming left V 3 bases short and J 4 bases short, with 15 bases between. The CDR3 consists of 15 residues. Germline CDR1 MGHRA, CDR2 YSYEKL.

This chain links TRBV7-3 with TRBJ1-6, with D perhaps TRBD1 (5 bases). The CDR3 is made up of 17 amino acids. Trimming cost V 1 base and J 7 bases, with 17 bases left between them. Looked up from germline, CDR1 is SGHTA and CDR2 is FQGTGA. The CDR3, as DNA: TGTGCCAGCAGCTTAAAACGGGACTCACGAGGGAATTCACCCCTCCACTTT. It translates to CASSLKRDSRGNSPLHF.

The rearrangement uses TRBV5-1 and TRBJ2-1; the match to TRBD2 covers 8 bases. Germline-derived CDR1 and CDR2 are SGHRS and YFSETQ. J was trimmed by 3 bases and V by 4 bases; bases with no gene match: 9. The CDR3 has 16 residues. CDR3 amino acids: CASSLGGSGIYNEQFF. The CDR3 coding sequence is TGCGCCAGCAGCCTAGGGGGTAGCGGGATCTACAATGAGCAGTTCTTC.

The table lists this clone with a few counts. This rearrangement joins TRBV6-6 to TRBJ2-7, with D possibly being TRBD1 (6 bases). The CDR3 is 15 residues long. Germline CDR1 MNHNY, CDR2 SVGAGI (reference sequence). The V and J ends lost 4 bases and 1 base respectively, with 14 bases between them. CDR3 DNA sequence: TGTGCCAGCAGTTCCGGACAGCCCCTTTCCTACGAGCAGTACTTC. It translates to CASSSGQPLSYEQYF.

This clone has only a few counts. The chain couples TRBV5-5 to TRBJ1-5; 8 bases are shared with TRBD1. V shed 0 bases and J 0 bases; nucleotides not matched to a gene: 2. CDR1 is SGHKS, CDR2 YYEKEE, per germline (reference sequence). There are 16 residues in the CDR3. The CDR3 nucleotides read TGTGCCAGCAGCTTGGGGGACAGGCTTAGCAATCAGCCCCAGCATTTT. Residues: CASSLGDRLSNQPQHF. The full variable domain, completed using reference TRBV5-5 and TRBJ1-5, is DAGVTQSPTHLIKTRGQQVTLRCSPISGHKSVSWYQQVLGQGPQFIFQYYEKEERGRGNFPDRFSARQFPNYSSELNVNALLLGDSALYLCASSLGDRLSNQPQHFGDGTRLSIL.

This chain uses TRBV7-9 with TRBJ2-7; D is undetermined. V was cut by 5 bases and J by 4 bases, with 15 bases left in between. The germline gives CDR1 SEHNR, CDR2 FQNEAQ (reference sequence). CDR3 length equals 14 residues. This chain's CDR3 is CASSNPQDFYEQYF. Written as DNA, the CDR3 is TGTGCCAGCAGCAACCCCCAGGATTTTTACGAGCAGTACTTC.

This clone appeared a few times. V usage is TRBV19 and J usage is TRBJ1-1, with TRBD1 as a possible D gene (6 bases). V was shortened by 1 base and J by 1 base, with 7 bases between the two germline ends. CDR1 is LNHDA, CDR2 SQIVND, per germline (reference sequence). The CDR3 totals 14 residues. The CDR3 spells CASSIGQANTEAFF. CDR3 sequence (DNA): TGTGCCAGTAGTATAGGACAGGCGAACACTGAAGCTTTCTTT.

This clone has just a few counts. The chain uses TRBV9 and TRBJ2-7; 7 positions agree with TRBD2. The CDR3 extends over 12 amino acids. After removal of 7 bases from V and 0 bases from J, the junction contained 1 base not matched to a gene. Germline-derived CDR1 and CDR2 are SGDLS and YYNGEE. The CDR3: CASAGVSYEQYF. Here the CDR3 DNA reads TGTGCCAGCGCGGGGGTCTCCTACGAGCAGTACTTC.

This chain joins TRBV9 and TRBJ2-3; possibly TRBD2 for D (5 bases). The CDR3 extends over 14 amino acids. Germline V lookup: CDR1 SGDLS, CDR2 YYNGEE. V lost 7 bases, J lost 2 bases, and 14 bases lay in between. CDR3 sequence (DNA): TGTGCCAGCGAGCTTCCGGGGTTCACAGATACGCAGTATTTT. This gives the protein CASELPGFTDTQYF.

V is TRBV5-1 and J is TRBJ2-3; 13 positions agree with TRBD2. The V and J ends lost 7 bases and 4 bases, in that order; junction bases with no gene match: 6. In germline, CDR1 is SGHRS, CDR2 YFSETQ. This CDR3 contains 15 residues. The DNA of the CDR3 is TGCGCCAGCCGCCGGACTAGCGGGGGTTCAGATACGCAGTATTTT. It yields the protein CASRRTSGGSDTQYF.

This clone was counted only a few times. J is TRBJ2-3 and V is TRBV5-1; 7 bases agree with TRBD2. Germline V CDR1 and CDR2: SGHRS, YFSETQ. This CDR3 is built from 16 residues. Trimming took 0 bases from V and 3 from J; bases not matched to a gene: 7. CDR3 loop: CASSLGLAGGTDTQYF. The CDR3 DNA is TGCGCCAGCAGCTTGGGACTAGCCGGGGGGACAGATACGCAGTATTTT.

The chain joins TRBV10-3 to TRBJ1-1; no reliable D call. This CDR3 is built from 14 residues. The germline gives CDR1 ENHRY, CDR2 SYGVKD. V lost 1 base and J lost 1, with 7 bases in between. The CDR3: CAISELAENTEAFF. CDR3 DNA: TGTGCCATCAGTGAGTTGGCGGAGAACACTGAAGCTTTCTTT.

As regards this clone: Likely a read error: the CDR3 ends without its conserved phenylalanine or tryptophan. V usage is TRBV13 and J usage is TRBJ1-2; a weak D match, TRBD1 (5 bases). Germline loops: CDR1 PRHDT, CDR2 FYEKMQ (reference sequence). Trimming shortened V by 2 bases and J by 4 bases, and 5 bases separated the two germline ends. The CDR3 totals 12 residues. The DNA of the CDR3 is TGTGCCAGCAGCTTAAGGGGCTATGGCTACACCCTC. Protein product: CASSLRGYGYTL.

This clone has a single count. The CDR3 DNA reads TGCGCCAGCAGCTTGGACAGGGGCGACACCGGGGAGCTGTTTTTT. Protein: CASSLDRGDTGELFF. This chain connects TRBV5-1 to TRBJ2-2; 7 bases map to TRBD1. CDR1 and CDR2 from the germline V gene are SGHRS and YFSETQ. The V segment lost 0 bases and the J segment 3 bases; nucleotides outside the gene matches: 2. This CDR3 comprises 15 residues.

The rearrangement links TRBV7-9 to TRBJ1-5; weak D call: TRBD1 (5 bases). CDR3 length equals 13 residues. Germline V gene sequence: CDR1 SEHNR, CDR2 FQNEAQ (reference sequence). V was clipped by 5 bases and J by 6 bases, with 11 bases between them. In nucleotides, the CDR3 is TGTGCCAGCAGCCCCGGAAGGGGTCAGCCCCAGCATTTT. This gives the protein CASSPGRGQPQHF.

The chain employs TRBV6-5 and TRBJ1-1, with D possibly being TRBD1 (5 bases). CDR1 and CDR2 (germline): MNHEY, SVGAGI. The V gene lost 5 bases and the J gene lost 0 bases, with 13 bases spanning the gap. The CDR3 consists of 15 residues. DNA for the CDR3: TGTGCCAGCAGTCCTAACAGGCTTATGAACACTGAAGCTTTCTTT. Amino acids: CASSPNRLMNTEAFF.

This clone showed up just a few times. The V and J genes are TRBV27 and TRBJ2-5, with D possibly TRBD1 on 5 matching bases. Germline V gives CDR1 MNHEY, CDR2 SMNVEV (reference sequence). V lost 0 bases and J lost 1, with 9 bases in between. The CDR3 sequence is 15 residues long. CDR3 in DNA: TGTGCCAGCAGTTTATCAAGACAGCCCCAAGAGACCCAGTACTTC. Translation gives CASSLSRQPQETQYF.

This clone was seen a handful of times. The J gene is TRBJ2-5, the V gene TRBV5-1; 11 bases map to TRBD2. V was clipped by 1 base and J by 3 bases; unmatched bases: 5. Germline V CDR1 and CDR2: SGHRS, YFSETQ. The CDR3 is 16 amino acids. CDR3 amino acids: CASSLMLAGGKETQYF. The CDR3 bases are TGCGCCAGCAGCTTGATGTTAGCGGGGGGGAAAGAGACCCAGTACTTC.

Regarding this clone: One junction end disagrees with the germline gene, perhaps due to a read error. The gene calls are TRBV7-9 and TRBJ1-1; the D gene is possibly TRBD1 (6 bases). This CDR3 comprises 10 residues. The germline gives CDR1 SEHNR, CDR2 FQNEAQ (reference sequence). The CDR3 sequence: CARISGGAIF. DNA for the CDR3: TGTGCAAGAATATCCGGGGGGGCTATCTTT.

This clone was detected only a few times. The CDR3: CASSLQTGINSPLHF. CDR3 DNA: TGTGCCAGCAGCCTCCAAACAGGGATTAATTCACCCCTCCACTTT. The genes are TRBV5-4 and TRBJ1-6; tentative D call: TRBD1 (6 bases). The CDR3 extends over 15 amino acids. V was pared by 4 bases and J by 6 bases, with 14 bases between. In germline, CDR1 is SGHNT, CDR2 YYREEE (reference sequence).